This TCR beta chain originates from a study of regulatory T cells in long-lasting Graves disease. Trimming stripped 4 bases from V and 2 bases from J, with 11 bases between. This CDR3 is built from 15 residues. Described time point: newly diagnosed GD, antithyroid drugs for less than 3 months. The TCR library was made from RNA extracted from PBMCs. Relying on iRepertoire HTBI primers and Arm-PCR of CDR3 regions, the team built TCR beta libraries. A single record per CDR3 protein comes from TCRdb applying MiXCR to the multiplex PCR reads. The sample includes more than 400,000 distinct CDR3 sequences, 15% to 20% of them seen just once. The same data also went into a second study, on T cells in Graves' hyperthyroidism and ophthalmopathy.

The sample here was peripheral blood mononuclear cells (PBMCs), taken at new diagnosis, from a patient treated with antithyroid drugs. The chain links TRBV12-3 or TRBV12-4 to TRBJ2-2; tentatively, D is TRBD1 (6 bases). This clonotype originated in a man aged 40-55 years with Graves disease. The CDR3 reads CASSSRDINTGELFF. The CDR3 nucleotides read TGTGCCAGCAGTTCACGGGACATTAACACCGGGGAGCTGTTTTTT.